The clone carrying this T cell receptor beta chain has more than one count but fewer than ten. The antigen is undetermined. V lost 4 bases and J lost 2; bases outside the gene matches: 5. Germline V gene sequence: CDR1 ENHRY, CDR2 SYGVKD. The CDR3 has 14 amino acids. From RNA transcripts, TCR beta CDR3 regions were amplified. During a first-round RT-PCR of the TCR CDR3, the HTBI primer set was used. TCRdb reprocessed the multiplex PCR reads via MiXCR and lists one record per CDR3 protein. The sample records 380,000 or so distinct CDR3 sequences, around an eighth being singletons. This entry comes from a study of T cells in Graves' hyperthyroidism and ophthalmopathy. In the study overall: Any treatment followed the collection of peripheral blood at initial diagnosis. Broader study findings: Most clonotypes expanded in the thyroid (above 0.001) were also present in blood. For ophthalmopathy, model prediction preceded onset by a median around six months.

The sequence came from a man aged 25 to 45 with Graves' hyperthyroidism that later progressed to Graves' ophthalmopathy. The material sequenced was blood. The chain has TRBV10-3 and TRBJ2-7, with 7 positions matching TRBD1. Here the CDR3 reads CAISGKGATYEQYF. CDR3 nucleotide sequence: TGTGCCATCAGTGGAAAGGGGGCAACCTACGAGCAGTACTTC.